Listed here are 5 T cell receptor beta chains from one sample, sequenced in a study of blood T cell repertoires in COVID-19. Assay: immunoSEQ multiplex PCR; the TCRdb copy retains only in-frame clones and omits some. The data contain 250,000 or so clones, 85% to 90% of them singletons. Sequencing used PBMCs or T cells enriched from blood (not recorded which). Receptor source: a man in his forties who had recovered from COVID-19.

The rearrangement links TRBV5-4 to TRBJ1-1; no clear D. CDR3 length: 14 amino acids. V lost 4 bases, J lost 0 bases, and 10 bases lay in between. Germline values: CDR1 SGHNT, CDR2 YYREEE (reference sequence). CDR3 in amino acids: CASSPIGVNTEAFF. The DNA of the CDR3 is TGTGCCAGCAGCCCGATCGGGGTGAACACTGAAGCTTTCTTT. Supplemented by reference TRBV5-4 and TRBJ1-1, the full variable domain reads ETGVTQSPTHLIKTRGQQVTLRCSSQSGHNTVSWYQQALGQGPQFIFQYYREEENGRGNFPPRFSGLQFPNYSSELNVNALELDDSALYLCASSPIGVNTEAFFGQGTRLTVV.

The chain combines TRBV6-5 with TRBJ2-7, with D possibly matching TRBD2 (5 bases). The CDR3 runs 15 residues. Trimming cost V 0 bases and J 0 bases, with 9 bases left between them. Germline V gene data show CDR1 as MNHEY and CDR2 as SVGAGI. The CDR3 loop reads CASSYSNRGSYEQYF. As DNA, the CDR3 is TGTGCCAGCAGTTACTCAAACCGGGGCTCCTACGAGCAGTACTTC.

This clone was counted a few times. V usage is TRBV10-2 and J usage is TRBJ1-5, with D perhaps TRBD1 (5 bases). The CDR3 totals 16 residues. Trimming took 4 bases from V and 5 from J, leaving 18 bases between them. CDR1 WSHSY and CDR2 SAAADI come from the germline V gene. Written as DNA, the CDR3 is TGCGCCAGCAGTGGACTTTCCGGGGGAGAACATCAGCCCCAGCATTTT. Translating it yields CASSGLSGGEHQPQHF.

V gene TRBV3-1 (or the pseudogene TRBV3-2) combines with J gene TRBJ1-1; TRBD1 might be the D (6 bases). Germline assignment: CDR1 LGHDT and CDR2 YNNKEL (reference sequence). The CDR3 covers 14 residues. V was cut by 6 bases and J by 4 bases, with 15 bases left in between. This chain's CDR3 is CASRQTGMSTEAFF. In nucleotides, the CDR3 is TGTGCCAGCAGACAAACAGGGATGAGCACTGAAGCTTTCTTT.

The gene calls are TRBV30 and TRBJ2-7; D call uncertain. There are 11 residues in the CDR3. Looked up from germline, CDR1 is GTSNPN and CDR2 is SVGIG (reference sequence). V lost 1 base, J lost 3 bases, and 4 bases lay in between. Here the CDR3 reads CAWSEHYEQYF. The CDR3, as DNA: TGTGCCTGGAGTGAACACTACGAGCAGTACTTC.